A single sample gave rise to the 18 T cell receptor beta chains below, sequenced in a study of CD8 T cells in ankylosing spondylitis. Each CDR3 protein gets one entry after TCRdb re-called the 5' RACE reads with MiXCR. The sample records about 750,000 distinct CDR3 sequences, roughly 19% being singletons. These receptors are not linked to any known antigen. Study-level findings and limits: A TCR beta motif made of eight highly homologous variants seemed typical of ankylosing spondylitis blood.

The sequenced material came from blood, either unsorted or a sorted T cell fraction (not recorded which). The receptors stem from a male donor with ankylosing spondylitis.

The rearrangement joins TRBV20-1 to TRBJ2-2, with a possible D match to TRBD2 (6 bases). Germline CDR1 reads DFQATT; CDR2 reads SNEGSKA (reference sequence). The CDR3 has 13 residues. V shed 6 bases and J shed 7 bases, with 15 bases lying between them. The CDR3 spells CSAGRGDDGELFF. CDR3 in DNA: TGCAGTGCCGGGCGGGGAGATGACGGGGAGCTGTTTTTT.

The chain links TRBV5-1 to TRBJ2-2; no definite D call. The CDR3 sequence is 15 residues long. Trimming took off 3 bases at V and 3 bases at J, with 12 bases between the two ends. Germline assignment: CDR1 SGHRS and CDR2 YFSETQ. The CDR3 here is CASSSQRGYTGELFF. Written as DNA, the CDR3 is TGCGCCAGCAGCTCACAGCGTGGATACACCGGGGAGCTGTTTTTT.

The rearrangement uses TRBV27 and TRBJ2-1, with 7 bases aligning to TRBD2. CDR1 is MNHEY, CDR2 SMNVEV, per germline (reference sequence). V was clipped by 7 bases and J by 6 bases; unmatched bases: 9. CDR3 length equals 14 residues. The CDR3 sequence: CASTKAGKVNEQFF. In DNA form, the CDR3 reads TGTGCCAGCACTAAAGCGGGAAAGGTCAATGAGCAGTTCTTC.

The chain links TRBV4-1 to TRBJ1-1; 8 nucleotides match TRBD1. The CDR3 consists of 15 residues. Germline V gene sequence: CDR1 MGHRA, CDR2 YSYEKL. The trim removed 0 bases at V and 1 base at J, leaving 1 base unmatched. The CDR3 sequence is CASSQEGTGNTEAFF. CDR3 DNA: TGCGCCAGCAGCCAAGAGGGGACAGGGAACACTGAAGCTTTCTTT.

This clonotype was counted between two and nine times. The gene calls are TRBV5-1 and TRBJ2-7; TRBD1 matches 11 bases. V dropped 4 bases and J dropped 3; count of bases not matched to a gene: 6. The length of the CDR3 is 15 residues. CDR1 is SGHRS, CDR2 YFSETQ, per germline. DNA of the CDR3: TGCGCCAGCAGCACAGCGGGACAGGGGGTCTACGAGCAGTACTTC. This gives the protein CASSTAGQGVYEQYF.

The chain employs TRBV7-2 and TRBJ1-5; D possibly corresponds to TRBD1 (5 bases). Trimming left V 5 bases short and J 2 bases short, with 16 bases between. Looked up from germline, CDR1 is SGHTA and CDR2 is FQGNSA. CDR3 length equals 16 residues. CDR3 nucleotides: TGTGCCAGCAGCCCGAGCGGGCAGGGCCGCAATCAGCCCCAGCATTTT. Its translation: CASSPSGQGRNQPQHF.

A few counts support this clonotype. V usage is TRBV20-1 and J usage is TRBJ2-7; TRBD2 agrees at 9 bases. The junction had 12 bases not matched to a gene; V was cut back by 2 bases and J by 7 bases. Germline V gene data show CDR1 as DFQATT and CDR2 as SNEGSKA (reference sequence). The CDR3 length is 15 residues. The CDR3 DNA sequence: TGCAGTGCTAGACCCACGGGACTAGCCTCCTCAGAGCAGTACTTC. Protein sequence: CSARPTGLASSEQYF.

In its sample, this clonotype was seen a few times. The CDR3 is CASSPFDRAQETQYF. CDR3 DNA: TGTGCCAGCAGCCCTTTCGACAGGGCTCAAGAGACCCAGTACTTC. The chain employs TRBV3-1 and TRBJ2-5; 7 bases fit TRBD1. Per the germline V gene, CDR1 is LGHDT and CDR2 is YNNKEL (reference sequence). J gave up 2 bases and V 4 bases, and 7 bases lay outside the gene matches. The CDR3 contains 15 residues.

This clonotype was seen a few times. The genes are TRBV28 and TRBJ1-6; perhaps TRBD1 as D (5 bases). CDR1 is MDHEN and CDR2 is SYDVKM in the germline V gene. V was shortened by 3 bases and J by 7 bases, with 13 bases between the two germline ends. The CDR3 length is 15 residues. The CDR3 DNA reads as TGTGCCAGCAGTTTTTCGCAGGCAGGGAATTCACCCCTCCACTTT. Translation: CASSFSQAGNSPLHF.

This clonotype has only a few counts. The chain couples TRBV11-2 to TRBJ1-2, with D possibly TRBD1 on 5 matching bases. This CDR3 spans 20 amino acids. Germline CDR1 is SGHAT and CDR2 is FQNNGV. With 4 bases removed from V and 7 bases from J, the gap between germline ends came to 34 bases. The CDR3 bases are TGTGCCAGCAGCTATCAGGCCAATTATCATGGGTCTACAGGCTCCAGTGGCTACACCTTC. It yields the protein CASSYQANYHGSTGSSGYTF.

There are many counts of this clonotype. The chain joins TRBV29-1 to TRBJ2-7, with 10 nucleotides matching TRBD1. The CDR3 is 16 amino acids. Per germline, CDR1 SQVTM and CDR2 ANQGSEA. Trimming at V came to 6 bases and at J to 7 bases, leaving 18 bases not matched to a gene. In DNA, the CDR3 is TGCAGCGTCACCCTTTTAGAGGACAGGGGGATTAGGGAGCAGTACTTC. Translation gives CSVTLLEDRGIREQYF.

Of note for this clonotype: The conserved phenylalanine or tryptophan normally closing the CDR3 is absent here, so this likely arose from a read error. The limits of the CDR3 on the DNA are not certain, so only TCRdb's listed CDR3 is given. V gene TRBV30 combines with J gene TRBJ2-7; the table's D call, TRBD1, was not checked against the DNA. The CDR3 spans 11 amino acids, including both terminal residues. Looked up from germline, CDR1 is GTSNPN and CDR2 is SVGIG (reference sequence). The chain's CDR3 is CAWGRQGEVYS.

The CDR3 coding sequence is TGTGCCAGCAGCGAGGGTTCTGGGGACTATAATTCACCCCTCCACTTT. Its translation is CASSEGSGDYNSPLHF. J is TRBJ1-6 and V is TRBV7-9; D ambiguous. The V end lost 5 bases, the J end lost 3 bases, and 14 bases lay between the germline ends. The V gene's germline CDR1 is SEHNR and CDR2 FQNEAQ (reference sequence). CDR3 length equals 16 residues.

The sample holds one count of this clonotype. This sequence joins TRBV7-3 and TRBJ1-1; 10 positions agree with TRBD1. Germline loops: CDR1 SGHTA, CDR2 FQGTGA. The CDR3 loop spans 15 amino acids. J lost 5 bases, V lost 5 bases, and 8 bases had no gene match. The CDR3 loop is CASSASGQGRTEAFF. The CDR3 bases are TGTGCCAGCAGCGCCTCGGGACAGGGGCGAACTGAAGCTTTCTTT.

The chain has TRBV11-2 and TRBJ2-1; TRBD1 or TRBD2 may be the D gene (6 bases each). V dropped 5 bases and J dropped 8 bases, with 19 bases sitting between them. The CDR3 has 15 amino acids. In germline, CDR1 is SGHAT, CDR2 FQNNGV. In DNA form, the CDR3 reads TGTGCCAGCAGCCCGCGACTCCCTAGGGGGGATGAGCAGTTCTTC. Its protein is CASSPRLPRGDEQFF.

J is TRBJ2-2 and V is TRBV12-3 or TRBV12-4; D is tentatively TRBD1 or TRBD2 (5 bases each). The CDR3 length is 14 residues. Trimming left V 5 bases short and J 3 bases short, with 10 bases between. The CDR3 DNA sequence: TGTGCCAGCAGTGCTATGGGGGACACCGGGGAGCTGTTTTTT. Its protein product is CASSAMGDTGELFF.

This chain joins TRBV29-1 and TRBJ1-2; D is uncertain. The CDR3 runs 12 residues. Trimming took off 7 bases at V and 5 bases at J, with 14 bases between the two ends. Germline CDR1 and CDR2: SQVTM and ANQGSEA. The CDR3 is CSADGLSYGYTF. The CDR3 DNA is TGCAGCGCGGACGGGCTCTCTTATGGCTACACCTTC.

The chain couples TRBV5-1 to TRBJ2-1; D ambiguous. Germline values: CDR1 SGHRS, CDR2 YFSETQ. The CDR3 totals 15 residues. Trimming removed 4 bases at V and 7 bases at J, with 18 bases between. CDR3 bases: TGCGCCAGCAGCCCAACCGGGCTTTCGGGTAATGAGCAGTTCTTC. Protein: CASSPTGLSGNEQFF. Based on the CDR3 plus reference TRBV5-1 and TRBJ2-1, the full variable domain is KAGVTQTPRYLIKTRGQQVTLSCSPISGHRSVSWYQQTPGQGLQFLFEYFSETQRNKGNFPGRFSGRQFSNSRSEMNVSTLELGDSALYLCASSPTGLSGNEQFFGPGTRLTVL.